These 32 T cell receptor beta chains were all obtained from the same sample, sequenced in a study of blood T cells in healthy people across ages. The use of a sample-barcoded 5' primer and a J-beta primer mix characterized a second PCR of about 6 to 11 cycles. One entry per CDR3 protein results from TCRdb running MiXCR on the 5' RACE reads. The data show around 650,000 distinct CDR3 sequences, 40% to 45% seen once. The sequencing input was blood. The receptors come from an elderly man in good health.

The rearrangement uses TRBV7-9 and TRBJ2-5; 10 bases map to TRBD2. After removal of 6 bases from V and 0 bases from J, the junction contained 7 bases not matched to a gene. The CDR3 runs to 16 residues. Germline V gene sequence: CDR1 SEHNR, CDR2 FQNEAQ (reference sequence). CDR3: CASSPAGGSYQETQYF. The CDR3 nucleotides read TGTGCCAGCAGTCCAGCGGGGGGGTCGTACCAAGAGACCCAGTACTTC.

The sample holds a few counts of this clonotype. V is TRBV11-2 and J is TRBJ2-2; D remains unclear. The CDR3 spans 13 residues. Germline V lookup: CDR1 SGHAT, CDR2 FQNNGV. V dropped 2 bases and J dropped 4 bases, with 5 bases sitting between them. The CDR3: CASSLRSTGELFF. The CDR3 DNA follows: TGTGCCAGCAGCTTAAGGAGCACCGGGGAGCTGTTTTTT. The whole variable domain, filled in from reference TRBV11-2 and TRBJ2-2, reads EAGVAQSPRYKIIEKRQSVAFWCNPISGHATLYWYQQILGQGPKLLIQFQNNGVVDDSQLPKDRFSAERLKGVDSTLKIQPAKLEDSAVYLCASSLRSTGELFFGEGSRLTVL.

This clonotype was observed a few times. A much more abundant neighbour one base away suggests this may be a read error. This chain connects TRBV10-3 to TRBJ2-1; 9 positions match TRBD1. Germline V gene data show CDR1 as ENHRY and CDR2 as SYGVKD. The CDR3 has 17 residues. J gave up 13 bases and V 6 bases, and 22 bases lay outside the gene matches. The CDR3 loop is CAISDVSGTGLGETQFF. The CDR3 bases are TGTGCCATCAGCGACGTTTCCGGGACAGGGTTGGGAGAGACCCAGTTCTTC.

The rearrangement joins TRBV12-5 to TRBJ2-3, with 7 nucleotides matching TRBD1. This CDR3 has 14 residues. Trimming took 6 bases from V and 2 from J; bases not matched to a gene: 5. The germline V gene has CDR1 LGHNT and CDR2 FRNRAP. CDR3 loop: CASGPTGYTDTQYF. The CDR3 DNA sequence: TGTGCTAGTGGCCCGACAGGGTACACAGATACGCAGTATTTT.

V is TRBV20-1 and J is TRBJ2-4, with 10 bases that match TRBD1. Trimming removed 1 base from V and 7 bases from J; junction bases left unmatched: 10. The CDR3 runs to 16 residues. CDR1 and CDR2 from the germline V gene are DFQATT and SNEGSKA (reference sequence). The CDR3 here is CSARVMGQGFGNIQYF. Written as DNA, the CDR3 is TGCAGTGCTAGAGTGATGGGACAGGGGTTTGGGAACATTCAGTACTTC.

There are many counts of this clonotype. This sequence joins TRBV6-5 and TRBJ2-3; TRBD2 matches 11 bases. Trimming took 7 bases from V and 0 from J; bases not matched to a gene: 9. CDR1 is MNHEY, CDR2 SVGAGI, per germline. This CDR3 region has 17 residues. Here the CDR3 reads CASMETSGSWSTDTQYF. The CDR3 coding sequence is TGTGCCAGCATGGAAACTAGCGGGAGCTGGAGCACAGATACGCAGTATTTT.

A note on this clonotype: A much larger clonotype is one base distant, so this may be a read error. CDR3 nucleotide sequence: TGCAGTGTCCTGGATGCAGCCAATCAGCCCCAGCATTTT. Translated, it gives CSVLDAANQPQHF. The chain employs TRBV20-1 and TRBJ1-5; no definite D call. V was cut by 7 bases and J by 3 bases, with 13 bases left in between. Germline V lookup: CDR1 DFQATT, CDR2 SNEGSKA (reference sequence). The CDR3 extends over 13 amino acids.

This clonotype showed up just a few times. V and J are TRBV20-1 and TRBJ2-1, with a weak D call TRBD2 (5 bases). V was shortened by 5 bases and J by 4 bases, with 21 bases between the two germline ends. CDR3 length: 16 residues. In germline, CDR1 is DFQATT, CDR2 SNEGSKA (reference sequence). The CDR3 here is CSAPARMGGYYNEQFF. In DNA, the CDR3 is TGCAGTGCTCCAGCGCGCATGGGCGGGTATTACAATGAGCAGTTCTTC.

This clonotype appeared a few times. In nucleotides, the CDR3 is TGCAGTGCTAGAGTGTGGGGGGCGAATGGCTACACCTTC. Its translation: CSARVWGANGYTF. The chain couples TRBV20-1 to TRBJ1-2, with D tentatively TRBD1 (6 bases). The CDR3 runs 13 residues. V dropped 1 base and J dropped 6 bases, with 12 bases sitting between them. Germline values: CDR1 DFQATT, CDR2 SNEGSKA (reference sequence).

In nucleotides, the CDR3 is TGCGCCAGTAGCACAAACCCGGGACACAATAATTCACCCCTCCACTTT. Amino acids: CASSTNPGHNNSPLHF. The V and J genes are TRBV4-1 and TRBJ1-6; a possible D gene is TRBD1 (6 bases). The V and J ends lost 9 bases and 5 bases respectively, with 20 bases between them. This CDR3 is 16 amino acids long. Germline CDR1 and CDR2: MGHRA and YSYEKL.

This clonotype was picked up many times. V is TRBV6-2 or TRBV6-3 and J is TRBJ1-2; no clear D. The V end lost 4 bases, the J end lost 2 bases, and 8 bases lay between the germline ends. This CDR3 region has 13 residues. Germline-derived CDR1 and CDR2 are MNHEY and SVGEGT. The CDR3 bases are TGTGCCAGCAGTTTCTCATCAAACTATGGCTACACCTTC. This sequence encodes CASSFSSNYGYTF.

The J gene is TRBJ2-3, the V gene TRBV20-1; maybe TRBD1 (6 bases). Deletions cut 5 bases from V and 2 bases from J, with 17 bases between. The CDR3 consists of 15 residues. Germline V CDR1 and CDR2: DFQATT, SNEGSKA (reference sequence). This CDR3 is CSAETPGTNTDTQYF. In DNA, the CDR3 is TGCAGTGCTGAGACGCCCGGGACAAACACAGATACGCAGTATTTT.

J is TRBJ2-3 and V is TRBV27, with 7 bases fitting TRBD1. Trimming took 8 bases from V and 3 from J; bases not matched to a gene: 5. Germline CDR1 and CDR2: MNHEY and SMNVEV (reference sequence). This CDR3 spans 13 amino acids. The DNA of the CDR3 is TGTGCCAGCGTGAGGGGGCAAACAGATACGCAGTATTTT. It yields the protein CASVRGQTDTQYF.

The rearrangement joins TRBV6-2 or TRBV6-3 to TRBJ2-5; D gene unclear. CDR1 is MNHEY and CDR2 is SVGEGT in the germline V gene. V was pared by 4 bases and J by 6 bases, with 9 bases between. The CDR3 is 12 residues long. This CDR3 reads CASSWFQQTQYF. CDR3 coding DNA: TGTGCCAGCAGTTGGTTTCAACAGACCCAGTACTTC.

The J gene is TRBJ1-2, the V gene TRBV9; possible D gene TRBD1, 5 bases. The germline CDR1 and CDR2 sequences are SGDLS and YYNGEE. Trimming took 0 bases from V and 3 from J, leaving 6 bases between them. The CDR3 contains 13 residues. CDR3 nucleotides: TGTGCCAGCAGCGTAGTAGGGGACTATGGCTACACCTTC. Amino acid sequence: CASSVVGDYGYTF.

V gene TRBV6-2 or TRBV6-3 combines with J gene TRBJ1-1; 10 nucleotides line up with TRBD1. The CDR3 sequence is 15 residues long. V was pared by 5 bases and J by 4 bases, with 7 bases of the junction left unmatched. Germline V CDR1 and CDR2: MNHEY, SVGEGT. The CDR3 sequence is CASSPDRGRATEAFF. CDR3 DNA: TGTGCCAGCAGTCCAGACAGGGGGCGAGCCACTGAAGCTTTCTTT.

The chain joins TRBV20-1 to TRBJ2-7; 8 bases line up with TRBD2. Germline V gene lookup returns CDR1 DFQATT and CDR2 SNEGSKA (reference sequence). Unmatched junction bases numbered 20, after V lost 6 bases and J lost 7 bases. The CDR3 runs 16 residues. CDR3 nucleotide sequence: TGCAGTGCAACTCTGATCCGCGGGGGGACGAACAATGAGCAGTACTTC. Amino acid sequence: CSATLIRGGTNNEQYF.

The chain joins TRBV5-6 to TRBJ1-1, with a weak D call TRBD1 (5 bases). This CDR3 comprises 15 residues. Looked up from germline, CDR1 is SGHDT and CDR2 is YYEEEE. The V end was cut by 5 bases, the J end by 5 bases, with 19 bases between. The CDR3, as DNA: TGTGCCAGCAGGGGGGATTCCAGGAGAACGACTGAAGCTTTCTTT. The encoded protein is CASRGDSRRTTEAFF.

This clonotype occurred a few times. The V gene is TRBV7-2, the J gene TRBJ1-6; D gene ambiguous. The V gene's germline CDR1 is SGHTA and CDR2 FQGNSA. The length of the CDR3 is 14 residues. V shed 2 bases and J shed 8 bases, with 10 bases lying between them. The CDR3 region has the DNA TGTGCCAGCAGCTTAAACTCTATAGATTCACCCCTCCACTTT. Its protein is CASSLNSIDSPLHF. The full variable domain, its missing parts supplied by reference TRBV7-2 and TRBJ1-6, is GAGVSQSPSNKVTEKGKDVELRCDPISGHTALYWYRQSLGQGLEFLIYFQGNSAPDKSGLPSDRFSAERTGGSVSTLTIQRTQQEDSAVYLCASSLNSIDSPLHFGNGTRLTVT.

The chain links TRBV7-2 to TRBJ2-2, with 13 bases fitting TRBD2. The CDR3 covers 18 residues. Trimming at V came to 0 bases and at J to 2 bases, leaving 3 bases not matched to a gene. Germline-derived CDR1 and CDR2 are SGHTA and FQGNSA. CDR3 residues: CASSLAWTSGRNTGELFF. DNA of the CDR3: TGTGCCAGCAGCTTAGCGTGGACTAGCGGGAGAAACACCGGGGAGCTGTTTTTT.

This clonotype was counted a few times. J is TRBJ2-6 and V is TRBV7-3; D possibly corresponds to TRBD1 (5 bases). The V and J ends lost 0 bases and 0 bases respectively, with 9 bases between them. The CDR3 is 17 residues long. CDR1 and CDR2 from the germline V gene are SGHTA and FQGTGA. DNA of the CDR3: TGTGCCAGCAGCTTAACGATTCAGGGCTCTGGGGCCAACGTCCTGACTTTC. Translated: CASSLTIQGSGANVLTF.

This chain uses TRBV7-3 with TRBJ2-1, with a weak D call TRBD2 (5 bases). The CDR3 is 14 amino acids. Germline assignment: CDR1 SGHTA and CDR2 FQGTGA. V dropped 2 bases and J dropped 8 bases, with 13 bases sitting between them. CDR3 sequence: CASSLGPSKHEQFF. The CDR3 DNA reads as TGTGCCAGCAGCTTAGGTCCTAGCAAGCATGAGCAGTTCTTC.

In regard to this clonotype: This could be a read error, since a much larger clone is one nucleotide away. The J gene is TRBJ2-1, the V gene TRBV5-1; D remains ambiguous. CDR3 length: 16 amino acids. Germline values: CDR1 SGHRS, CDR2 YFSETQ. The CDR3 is CACSLASATSYNEQFF. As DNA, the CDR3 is TGCGCCTGCAGCTTGGCTTCAGCAACCTCCTACAATGAGCAGTTCTTC.

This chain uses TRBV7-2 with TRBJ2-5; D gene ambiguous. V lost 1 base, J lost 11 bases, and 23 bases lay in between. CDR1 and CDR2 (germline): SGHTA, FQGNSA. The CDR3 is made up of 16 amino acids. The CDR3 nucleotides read TGTGCCAGCAGCTTAGATTCCGGCCGTTTGTTGGATGAGCAGTACTTC. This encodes CASSLDSGRLLDEQYF.

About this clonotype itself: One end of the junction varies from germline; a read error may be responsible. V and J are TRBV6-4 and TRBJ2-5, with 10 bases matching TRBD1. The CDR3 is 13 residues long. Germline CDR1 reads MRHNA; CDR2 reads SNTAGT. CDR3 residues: CARTDRGQETQHF. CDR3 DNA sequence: TGTGCCAGAACCGACAGGGGGCAAGAGACCCAGCACTTC.

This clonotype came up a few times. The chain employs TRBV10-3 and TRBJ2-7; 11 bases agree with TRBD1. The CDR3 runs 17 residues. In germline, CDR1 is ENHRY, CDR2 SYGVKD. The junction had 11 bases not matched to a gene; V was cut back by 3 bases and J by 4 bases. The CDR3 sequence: CAISDKSGQGALYEQYF. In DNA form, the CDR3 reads TGTGCCATCAGTGATAAGAGCGGACAGGGGGCACTATACGAGCAGTACTTC.

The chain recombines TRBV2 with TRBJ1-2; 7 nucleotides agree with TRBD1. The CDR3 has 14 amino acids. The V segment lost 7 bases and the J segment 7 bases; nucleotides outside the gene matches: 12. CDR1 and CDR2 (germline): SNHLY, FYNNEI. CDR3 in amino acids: CASNQQGPAGGYTF. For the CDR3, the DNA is TGTGCCAGCAACCAACAGGGGCCCGCGGGTGGCTACACCTTC.

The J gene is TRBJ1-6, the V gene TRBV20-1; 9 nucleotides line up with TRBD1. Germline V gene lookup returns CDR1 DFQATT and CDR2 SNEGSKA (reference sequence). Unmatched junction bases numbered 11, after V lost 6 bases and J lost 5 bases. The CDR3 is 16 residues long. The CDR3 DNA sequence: TGCAGTGCAAAAACTCAACAGGGGGCTAATAATTCACCCCTCCACTTT. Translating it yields CSAKTQQGANNSPLHF.

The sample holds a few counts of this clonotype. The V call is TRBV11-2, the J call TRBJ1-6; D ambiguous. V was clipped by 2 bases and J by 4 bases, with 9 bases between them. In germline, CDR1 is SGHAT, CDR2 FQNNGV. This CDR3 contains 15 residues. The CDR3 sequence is CASSLSPLYNSPLHF. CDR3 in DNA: TGTGCCAGCAGCTTATCCCCCCTGTATAATTCACCCCTCCACTTT.

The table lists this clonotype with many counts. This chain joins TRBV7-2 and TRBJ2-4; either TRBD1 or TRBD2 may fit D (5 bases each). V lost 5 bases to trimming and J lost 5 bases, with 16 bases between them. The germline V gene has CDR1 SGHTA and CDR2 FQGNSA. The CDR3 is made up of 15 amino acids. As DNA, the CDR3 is TGTGCCAGCAGCCGGGACCGGTTTGGTGAAAACATTCAGTACTTC. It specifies CASSRDRFGENIQYF.

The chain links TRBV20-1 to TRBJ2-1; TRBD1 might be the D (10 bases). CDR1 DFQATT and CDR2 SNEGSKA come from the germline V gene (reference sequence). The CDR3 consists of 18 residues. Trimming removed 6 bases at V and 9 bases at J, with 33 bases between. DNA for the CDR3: TGCAGTGCCGGCGTCGGGACAGGGGAAAGTGGACTAGCGTTTGAGCAGTTCTTC. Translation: CSAGVGTGESGLAFEQFF.

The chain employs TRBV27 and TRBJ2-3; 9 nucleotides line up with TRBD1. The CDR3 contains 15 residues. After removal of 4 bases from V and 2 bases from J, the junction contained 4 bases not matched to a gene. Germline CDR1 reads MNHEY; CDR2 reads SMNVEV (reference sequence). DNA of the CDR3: TGTGCCAGCAGTTCCCGGGACAGGGCCACAGATACGCAGTATTTT. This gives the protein CASSSRDRATDTQYF.